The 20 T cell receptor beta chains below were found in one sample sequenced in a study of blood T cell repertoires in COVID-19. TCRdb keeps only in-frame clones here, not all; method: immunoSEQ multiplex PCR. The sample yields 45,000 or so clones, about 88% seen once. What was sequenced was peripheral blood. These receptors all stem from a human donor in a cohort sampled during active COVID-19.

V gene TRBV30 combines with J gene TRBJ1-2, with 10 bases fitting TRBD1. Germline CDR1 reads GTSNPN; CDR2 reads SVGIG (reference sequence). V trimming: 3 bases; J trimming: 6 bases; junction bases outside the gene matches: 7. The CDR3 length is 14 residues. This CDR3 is CAWSGDRGKDGYTF. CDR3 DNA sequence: TGTGCCTGGAGCGGGGACAGGGGTAAAGATGGCTACACCTTC.

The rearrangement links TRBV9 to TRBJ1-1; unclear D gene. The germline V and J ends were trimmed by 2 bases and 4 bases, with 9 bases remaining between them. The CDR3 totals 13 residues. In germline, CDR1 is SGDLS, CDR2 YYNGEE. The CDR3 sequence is CASSVGGSTEAFF. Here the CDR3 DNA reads TGTGCCAGCAGCGTCGGCGGTTCCACTGAAGCTTTCTTT.

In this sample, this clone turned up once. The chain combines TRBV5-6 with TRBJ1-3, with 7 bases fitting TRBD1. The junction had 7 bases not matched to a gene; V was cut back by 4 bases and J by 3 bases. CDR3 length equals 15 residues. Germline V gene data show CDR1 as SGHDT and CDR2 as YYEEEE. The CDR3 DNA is TGTGCCAGCAGCCTCTCCCCAGGGGGTGGAAACACCATATATTTT. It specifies CASSLSPGGGNTIYF.

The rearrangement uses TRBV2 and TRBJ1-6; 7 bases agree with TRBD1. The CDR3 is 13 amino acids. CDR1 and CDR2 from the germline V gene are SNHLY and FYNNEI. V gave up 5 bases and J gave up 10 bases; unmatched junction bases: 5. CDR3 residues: CASSRDSGSPLHF. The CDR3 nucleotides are TGTGCCAGCAGTAGGGACAGTGGGTCACCCCTCCACTTT.

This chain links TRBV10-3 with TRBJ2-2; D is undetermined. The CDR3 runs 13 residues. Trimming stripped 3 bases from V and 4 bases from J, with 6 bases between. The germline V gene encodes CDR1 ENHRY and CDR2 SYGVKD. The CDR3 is CAISDGGTGELFF. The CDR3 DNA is TGTGCCATCAGTGACGGTGGCACCGGGGAGCTGTTTTTT.

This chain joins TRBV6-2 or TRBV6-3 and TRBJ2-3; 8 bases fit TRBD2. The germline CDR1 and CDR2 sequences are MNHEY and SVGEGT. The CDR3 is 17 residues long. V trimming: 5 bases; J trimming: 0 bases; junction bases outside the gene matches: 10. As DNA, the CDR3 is TGTGCCAGCAGTGGCAGAGCTAGCGGGCCTAGCACAGATACGCAGTATTTT. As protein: CASSGRASGPSTDTQYF.

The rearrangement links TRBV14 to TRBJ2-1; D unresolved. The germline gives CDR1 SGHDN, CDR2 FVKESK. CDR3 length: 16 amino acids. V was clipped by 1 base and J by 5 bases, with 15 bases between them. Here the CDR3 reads CASSQASGFSHNEQFF. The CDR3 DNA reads TGTGCCAGCAGCCAAGCCTCTGGCTTTTCCCACAATGAGCAGTTCTTC.

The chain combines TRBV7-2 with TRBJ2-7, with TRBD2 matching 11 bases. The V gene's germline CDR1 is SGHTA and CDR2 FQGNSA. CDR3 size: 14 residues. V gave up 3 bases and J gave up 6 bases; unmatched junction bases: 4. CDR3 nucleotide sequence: TGTGCCAGCAGCTTTACTAGCGGGGGTTCCGAGCAGTACTTC. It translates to CASSFTSGGSEQYF.

CDR3 nucleotide sequence: TGTGCCAGCAGTTACCCTCTTAGACAGGGGGCGCGTGGCTACACCTTC. Encoded protein: CASSYPLRQGARGYTF. V gene TRBV6-5 combines with J gene TRBJ1-2, with 10 bases matching TRBD1. CDR1 and CDR2 from the germline V gene are MNHEY and SVGAGI. This CDR3 is 16 amino acids long. With 2 bases clipped from V and 7 bases from J, the junction kept 10 bases outside the gene matches.

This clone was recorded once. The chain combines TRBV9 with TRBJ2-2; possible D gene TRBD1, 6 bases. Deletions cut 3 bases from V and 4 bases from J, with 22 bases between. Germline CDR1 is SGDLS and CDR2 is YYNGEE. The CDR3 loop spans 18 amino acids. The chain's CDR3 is CASSGRGGAPPGTGELFF. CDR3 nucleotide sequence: TGTGCCAGCAGCGGCAGAGGGGGAGCACCACCAGGCACCGGGGAGCTGTTTTTT.

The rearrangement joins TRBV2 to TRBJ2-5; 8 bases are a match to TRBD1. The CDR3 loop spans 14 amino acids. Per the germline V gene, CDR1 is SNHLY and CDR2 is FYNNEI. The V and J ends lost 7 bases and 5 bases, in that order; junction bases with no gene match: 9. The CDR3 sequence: CASNPDRVRETQYF. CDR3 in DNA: TGTGCCAGCAATCCGGACAGGGTCAGGGAGACCCAGTACTTC.

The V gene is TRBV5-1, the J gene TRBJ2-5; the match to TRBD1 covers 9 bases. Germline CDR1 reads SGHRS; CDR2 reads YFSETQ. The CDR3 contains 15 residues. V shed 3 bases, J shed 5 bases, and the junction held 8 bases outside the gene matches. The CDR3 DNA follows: TGCGCCAGCAGCTCGGCCGGGACAGGGCGTGAGACCCAGTACTTC. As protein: CASSSAGTGRETQYF.

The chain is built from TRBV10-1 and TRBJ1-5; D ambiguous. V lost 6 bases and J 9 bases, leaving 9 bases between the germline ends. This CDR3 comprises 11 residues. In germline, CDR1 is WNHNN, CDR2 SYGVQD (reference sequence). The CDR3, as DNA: TGCGCCAGCAGGCAGGTTTTGCCCCAGCATTTT. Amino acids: CASRQVLPQHF.

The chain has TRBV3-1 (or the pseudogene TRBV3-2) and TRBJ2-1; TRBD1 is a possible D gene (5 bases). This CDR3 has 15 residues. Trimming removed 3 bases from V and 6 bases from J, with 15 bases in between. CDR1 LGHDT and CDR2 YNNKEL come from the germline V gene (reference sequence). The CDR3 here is CASSQSGAWSNEQFF. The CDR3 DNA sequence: TGTGCCAGCAGCCAGAGTGGGGCCTGGTCCAATGAGCAGTTCTTC.

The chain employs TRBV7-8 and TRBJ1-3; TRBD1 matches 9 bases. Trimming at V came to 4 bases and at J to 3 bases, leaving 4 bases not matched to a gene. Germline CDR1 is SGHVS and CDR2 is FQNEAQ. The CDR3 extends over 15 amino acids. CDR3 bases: TGTGCCAGCAGCTCCACAGGGGGCTTTGGAAACACCATATATTTT. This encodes CASSSTGGFGNTIYF.

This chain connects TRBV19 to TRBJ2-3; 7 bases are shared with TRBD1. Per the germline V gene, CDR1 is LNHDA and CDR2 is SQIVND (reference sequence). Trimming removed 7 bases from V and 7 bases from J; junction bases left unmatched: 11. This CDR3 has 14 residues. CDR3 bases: TGTGCCAGTAAACGAGACAGGGAGAGCAATACGCAGTATTTT. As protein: CASKRDRESNTQYF.

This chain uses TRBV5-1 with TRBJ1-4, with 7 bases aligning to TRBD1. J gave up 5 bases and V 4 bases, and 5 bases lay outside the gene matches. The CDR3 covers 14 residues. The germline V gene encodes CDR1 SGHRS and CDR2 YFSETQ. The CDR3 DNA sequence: TGCGCCAGCAGCGGAGGACAGGAGAATGAAAAACTGTTTTTT. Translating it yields CASSGGQENEKLFF.

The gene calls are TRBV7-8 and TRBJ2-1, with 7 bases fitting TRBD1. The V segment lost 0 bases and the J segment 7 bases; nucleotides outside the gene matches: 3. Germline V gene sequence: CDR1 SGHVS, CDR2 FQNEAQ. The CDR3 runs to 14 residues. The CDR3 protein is CASSLATGSNEQFF. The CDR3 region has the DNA TGTGCCAGCAGCTTAGCGACAGGGTCGAATGAGCAGTTCTTC.

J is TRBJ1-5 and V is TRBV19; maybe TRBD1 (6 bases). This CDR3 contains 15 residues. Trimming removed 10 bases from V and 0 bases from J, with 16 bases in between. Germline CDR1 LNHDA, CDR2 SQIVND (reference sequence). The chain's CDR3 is CATRGRGASNQPQHF. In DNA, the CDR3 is TGTGCCACTCGGGGTCGGGGGGCTAGCAATCAGCCCCAGCATTTT.

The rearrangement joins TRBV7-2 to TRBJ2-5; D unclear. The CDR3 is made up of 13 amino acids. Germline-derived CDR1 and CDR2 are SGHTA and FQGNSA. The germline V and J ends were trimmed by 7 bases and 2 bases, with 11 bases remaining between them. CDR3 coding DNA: TGTGCCAGCACCCGCCGCGAACAAGAGACCCAGTACTTC. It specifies CASTRREQETQYF.